This TCR beta chain derives from a study of early T cells in non-severe SARS-CoV-2 infection. About the research overall: RNA in bulk from unsorted whole blood was sequenced, and chains were unpaired.

Unique molecular identifiers were affixed to single, distinct cDNA molecules. TCRdb fed the 5' RACE reads into MiXCR, producing one record per CDR3 protein. The table has approximately 70,000 distinct CDR3 sequences, more than 8.5% seen once; the top ten hold about 14%. Notes on the study in general: VDJdb matching favored anti-spike CD8 responses, missing private and CD4 specificities.

A word on this clonotype: The antigen remains undetermined. This sequence may be a read error, since a much larger clone differs from it by one base.

Germline CDR1 and CDR2: DFQATT and SNEGSKA (reference sequence). The CDR3 covers 11 residues. V usage is TRBV20-1 and J usage is TRBJ2-1; D not certain. The source of this sequence is an adult who was a healthcare worker with PCR-confirmed SARS-CoV-2 infection or an uninfected control (not recorded which). Specimen: whole blood, collected at baseline. CDR3 DNA: TGCAGTGCTAGACCCCTTTACGAGCAGTGCTTC. This encodes CSARPLYEQCF.